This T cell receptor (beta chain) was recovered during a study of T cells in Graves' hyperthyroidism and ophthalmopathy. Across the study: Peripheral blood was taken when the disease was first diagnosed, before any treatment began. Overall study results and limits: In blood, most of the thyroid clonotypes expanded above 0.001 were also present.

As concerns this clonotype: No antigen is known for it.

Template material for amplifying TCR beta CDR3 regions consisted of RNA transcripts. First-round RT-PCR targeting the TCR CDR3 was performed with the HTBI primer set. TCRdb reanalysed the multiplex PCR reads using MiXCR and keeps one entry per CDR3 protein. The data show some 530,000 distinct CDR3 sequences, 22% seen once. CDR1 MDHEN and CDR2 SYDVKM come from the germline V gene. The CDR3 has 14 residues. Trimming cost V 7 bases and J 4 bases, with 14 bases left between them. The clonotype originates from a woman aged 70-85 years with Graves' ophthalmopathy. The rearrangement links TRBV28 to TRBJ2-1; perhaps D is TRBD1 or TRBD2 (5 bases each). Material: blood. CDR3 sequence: CASTSGRTYNEQFF. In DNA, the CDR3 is TGTGCCAGCACCTCGGGGCGGACATACAATGAGCAGTTCTTC.